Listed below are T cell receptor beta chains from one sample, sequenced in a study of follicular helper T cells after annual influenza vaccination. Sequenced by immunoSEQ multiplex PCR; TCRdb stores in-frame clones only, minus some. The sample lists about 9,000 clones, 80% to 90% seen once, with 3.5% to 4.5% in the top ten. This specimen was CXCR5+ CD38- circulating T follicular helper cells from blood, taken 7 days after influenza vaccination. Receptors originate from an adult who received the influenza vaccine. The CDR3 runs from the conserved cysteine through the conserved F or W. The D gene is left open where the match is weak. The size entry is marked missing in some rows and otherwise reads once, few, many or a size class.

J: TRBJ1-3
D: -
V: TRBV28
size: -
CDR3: CASNVPGTPGNTIYF
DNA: TGTGCCAGCAACGTACCCGGGACACCTGGAAACACCATATATTTT

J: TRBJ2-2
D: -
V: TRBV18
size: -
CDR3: CASSPPPAVNTGELFF
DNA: TGTGCCAGCTCACCACCGCCGGCAGTTAACACCGGGGAGCTGTTTTTT

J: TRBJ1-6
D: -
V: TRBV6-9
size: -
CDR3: CASSYGQENSPLHF
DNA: TGTGCCAGCAGTTATGGGCAGGAGAATTCACCCCTCCACTTT

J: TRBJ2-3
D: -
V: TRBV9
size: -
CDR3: CASSVAGADTQYF
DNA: TGTGCCAGCAGCGTAGCGGGCGCAGATACGCAGTATTTT

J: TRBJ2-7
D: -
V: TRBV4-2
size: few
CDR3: CASSHLGTTSYEQYF
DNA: TGTGCCAGCAGCCACCTCGGGACAACCTCCTACGAGCAGTACTTC

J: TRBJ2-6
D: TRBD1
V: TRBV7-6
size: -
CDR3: CASSPNGQGESGANVLTF
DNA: TGTGCCAGCAGCCCCAATGGGCAGGGGGAGTCCGGGGCCAACGTCCTGACTTTC

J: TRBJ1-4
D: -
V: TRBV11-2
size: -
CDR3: CASSSGLVGELFF
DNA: TGTGCCAGCAGCTCGGGCCTGGTCGGGGAACTGTTTTTT

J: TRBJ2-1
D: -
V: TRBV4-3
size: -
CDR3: CASSQGQTGYNEQFF
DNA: TGCGCCAGCAGCCAGGGACAAACGGGGTACAATGAGCAGTTCTTC

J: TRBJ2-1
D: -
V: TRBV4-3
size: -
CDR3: CASSQGHYNEQFF
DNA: TGCGCCAGCAGCCAAGGACACTACAATGAGCAGTTCTTC

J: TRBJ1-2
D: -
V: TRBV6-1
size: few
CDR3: CASSEVGGYGYTF
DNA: TGTGCCAGCAGTGAAGTGGGGGGCTACGGCTACACCTTC

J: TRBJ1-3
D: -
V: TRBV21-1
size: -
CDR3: CASSKVDRLSGNTIYF
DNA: TGTGCCAGCAGCAAAGTAGACAGGCTCTCTGGAAACACCATATATTTT

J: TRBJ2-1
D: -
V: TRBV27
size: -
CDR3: CASSLLGSSYNEQFF
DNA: TGTGCCAGCAGTTTACTCGGGAGCTCCTACAATGAGCAGTTCTTC

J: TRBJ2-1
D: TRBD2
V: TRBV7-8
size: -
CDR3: CASTLRMAGGFNEQFF
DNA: TGTGCCAGCACTCTTAGGATGGCGGGGGGTTTTAATGAGCAGTTCTTC

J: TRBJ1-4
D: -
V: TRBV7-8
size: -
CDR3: CASSSGVAGTNEKLFF
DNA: TGTGCCAGCAGCTCAGGGGTGGCAGGGACTAATGAAAAACTGTTTTTT

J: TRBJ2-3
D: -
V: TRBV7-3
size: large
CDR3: CASSRDFTDTQYF
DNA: TGTGCCAGCAGTCGGGACTTCACCGATACGCAGTATTTT

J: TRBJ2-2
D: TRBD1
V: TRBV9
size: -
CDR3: CASSEDRPNTGELFF
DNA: TGTGCCAGCAGCGAGGACAGGCCGAACACCGGGGAGCTGTTTTTT

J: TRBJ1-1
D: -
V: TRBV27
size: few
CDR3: CASSSRAWATEAFF
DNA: TGTGCCAGCTCCTCCAGGGCTTGGGCCACTGAAGCTTTCTTT

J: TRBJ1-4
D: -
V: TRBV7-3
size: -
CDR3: CASSSARSYSNEKLFF
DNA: TGTGCCAGCAGCTCCGCTCGGTCGTATTCCAATGAAAAACTGTTTTTT

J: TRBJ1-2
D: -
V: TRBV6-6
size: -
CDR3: CASNIQGSNYGYTF
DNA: TGTGCCAGCAATATACAGGGTAGTAACTATGGCTACACCTTC

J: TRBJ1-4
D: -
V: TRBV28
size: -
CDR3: CASSSGSGANEKLFF
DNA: TGTGCCAGCAGTTCCGGGTCGGGAGCTAATGAAAAACTGTTTTTT

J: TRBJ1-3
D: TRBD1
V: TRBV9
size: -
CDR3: CASSVEWYRGPVTGNTIYF
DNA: TGTGCCAGCAGCGTAGAATGGTACAGGGGTCCGGTAACAGGAAACACCATATATTTT

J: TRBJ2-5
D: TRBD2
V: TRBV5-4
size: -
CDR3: CASSPGTSGGGTQYF
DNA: TGTGCCAGCAGCCCCGGGACTAGCGGGGGCGGGACCCAGTACTTC

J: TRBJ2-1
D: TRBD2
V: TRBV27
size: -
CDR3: CASSSTQAGAHNEQFF
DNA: TGTGCCAGCAGCTCTACTCAAGCGGGGGCCCACAATGAGCAGTTCTTC

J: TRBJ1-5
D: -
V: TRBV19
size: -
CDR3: CASSIQDNNQPQHF
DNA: TGTGCCAGTAGTATCCAGGACAACAATCAGCCCCAGCATTTT

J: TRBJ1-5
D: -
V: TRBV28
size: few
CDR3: CASTDPPDSRGQPQHF
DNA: TGTGCCAGCACCGATCCCCCGGACAGCCGAGGGCAGCCCCAGCATTTT

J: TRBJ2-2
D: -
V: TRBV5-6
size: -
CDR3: CASSLNLGTGELFF
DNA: TGTGCCAGCAGCTTAAATTTGGGGACCGGGGAGCTGTTTTTT

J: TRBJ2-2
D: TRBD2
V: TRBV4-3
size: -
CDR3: CASSQDLLAGTGELFF
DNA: TGCGCCAGCAGCCAAGACTTACTAGCGGGCACCGGGGAGCTGTTTTTT

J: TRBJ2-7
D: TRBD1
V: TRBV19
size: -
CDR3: CASSISGQGVYEQYF
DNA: TGTGCCAGTAGTATATCGGGACAGGGTGTCTACGAGCAGTACTTC